These T cell receptor beta chains were read from a single sample in a study of blood T cell repertoires in COVID-19. Generated by immunoSEQ multiplex PCR, the TCRdb table keeps only in-frame clones and is missing some. The sample holds roughly 200,000 clones, around 83% seen once. The source material was peripheral blood. All receptors derive from an older woman with acute or convalescent COVID-19. Both conserved end residues are trimmed from each CDR3. Each record gives: CDR3 protein, J gene, V gene, CDR3 length.

ASSQDGTGSSYNEQF TRBJ2-1 TRBV4-1 15
ASSSEWGGDTDTQY TRBJ2-3 TRBV9 14
ASSQEGLAGGLSYNEQF TRBJ2-1 TRBV4-2 17
SVTQGAFSYGYT TRBJ1-2 TRBV29-1 12
ASSIGVQGWYGYT TRBJ1-2 TRBV19 13
ASSLDRVAETQY TRBJ2-5 TRBV7-9 12
ASSQGFRGQPQH TRBJ1-5 TRBV3-1/TRBV3-2 12
ASSQDGARFDEQF TRBJ2-1 TRBV3-1/TRBV3-2 13
ASSLSRASPNEQF TRBJ2-1 TRBV7-8 13
AWSNDGDQPQH TRBJ1-5 TRBV30 11
ASSQVRDTEAF TRBJ1-1 TRBV4-2 11
ASIETYPSRAF TRBJ1-1 TRBV28 11
ASSQTGAEQF TRBJ2-1 TRBV3-1/TRBV3-2 10
ASSSLLNTEAF TRBJ1-1 TRBV19 11
ASSPSRLRGNIQY TRBJ2-4 TRBV7-2 13
ASTLWGSNQGNTEAF TRBJ1-1 TRBV5-1 15
ASSPGFYTEAF TRBJ1-1 TRBV2 11
ASSSGFRLAGVWNEQF TRBJ2-1 TRBV5-1 16
ASSLLGAHEQF TRBJ2-1 TRBV18 11
SARVQGGMY TRBJ2-4 TRBV20-1 9
ASSPWGGAEAF TRBJ1-1 TRBV3-1/TRBV3-2 11
ASSFAPGVLNTEAF TRBJ1-1 TRBV12-1 14
ASTLAGGPSGEQF TRBJ2-1 TRBV27 13
SASRTNQETQY TRBJ2-5 TRBV20-1 11
ASSLVGDRDAF TRBJ1-1 TRBV5-1 11
ASSTGLYTGELF TRBJ2-2 TRBV19 12
ASSLWTGSGNTIY TRBJ1-3 TRBV11-2 13
ASSGGVNTEAF TRBJ1-1 TRBV19 11
ASSLRGSNQPQH TRBJ1-5 TRBV7-9 12
ASSGTSGDNEQF TRBJ2-1 TRBV9 12
ASSEGGRGGPQH TRBJ1-5 TRBV25-1 12
ASSEQGQGWYQPQH TRBJ1-5 TRBV28 14
ASSRWDRRWDTEAF TRBJ1-1 TRBV21-1 14
ASSFSRDYGRELF TRBJ2-2 TRBV6-5 13
ASSLGGLRSYNEQF TRBJ2-1 TRBV5-4 14
ASSIMNTEAF TRBJ1-1 TRBV25-1 10
ATARGSSYNEQF TRBJ2-1 TRBV24-1 12
ATGGTGYGYT TRBJ1-2 TRBV28 10
ASSLAGVETQY TRBJ2-5 TRBV5-1 11
ASSAQYTGELF TRBJ2-2 TRBV5-8 11
ASSYVQDSSYNEQF TRBJ2-1 TRBV7-9 14
ATTERGAGTEAF TRBJ1-1 TRBV28 12
ATSRWGAGEQTQY TRBJ2-5 TRBV15 13
SATGVDGYT TRBJ1-2 TRBV20-1 9
ASSPTVNRGTQY TRBJ2-5 TRBV27 12